This T cell receptor beta chain was identified in a study of T cells after yellow fever vaccination. Study summary: Preparing low-cell-number fractions relied on SMART-Seq v4 Ultra Low Input.

The CDR3 contains 16 residues. V lost 5 bases and J 1 base, leaving 14 bases between the germline ends. Germline CDR1 reads PRHDT; CDR2 reads FYEKMQ (reference sequence). This clonotype was counted once. Using its own MiXCR run on the 5' RACE reads, TCRdb lists one record per CDR3 protein. This table holds hundreds of thousands of distinct CDR3 sequences, more than 9% found once. This TCR was sampled from a young man who received the YFV17D yellow fever vaccine. The sample was PBMCs, taken on the day of the yellow fever booster vaccination. This rearrangement joins TRBV13 to TRBJ2-2; a possible D gene is TRBD1 (7 bases). CDR3 in amino acids: CASSNQGGLNTGELFF. The CDR3 DNA reads as TGTGCCAGCAGCAACCAGGGGGGACTGAACACCGGGGAGCTGTTTTTT.